The rows below give T cell receptor beta chains drawn from one sample of a study of early T cells in non-severe SARS-CoV-2 infection. TCRdb reprocessed the 5' RACE reads via MiXCR and lists one record per CDR3 protein. The sample has about 76,000 distinct CDR3 sequences; less than 15% are singletons. What was sequenced was whole blood. These receptors all stem from an adult who was a healthcare worker with PCR-confirmed SARS-CoV-2 infection or an uninfected control (not recorded which). Each CDR3 is given with its conserved first and last residue. A D gene is named only where the DNA matches it firmly. Rows give clone size only sometimes, using once, few, many, or a class for an expanded clone.

d_call	j_call	clone_size	v_call	cdr3_aa	cdr3_nt
TRBD2	TRBJ2-7	-	TRBV5-8	CASTPAGLLGGEQYF	TGTGCCAGCACCCCGGCGGGCCTTCTGGGAGGGGAGCAGTACTTC
TRBD1	TRBJ1-6	-	TRBV28	CASSSGQGANSPLHF	TGTGCCAGCAGTTCCGGACAGGGGGCCAATTCACCCCTCCACTTT
-	TRBJ2-5	few	TRBV5-1	CASRFRNEETQYF	TGCGCCAGCAGGTTCAGGAACGAAGAGACCCAGTACTTC
-	TRBJ2-7	-	TRBV27	CASSLGTRYEQYF	TGTGCCAGCAGTCTCGGGACACGCTACGAGCAGTACTTC
-	TRBJ1-5	-	TRBV27	CASSLSSQRMPRHF	TGTGCCAGCAGTTTATCCTCCCAACGTATGCCCCGGCATTTT
-	TRBJ1-2	few	TRBV18	CASSPPSQGNYGYTF	TGTGCCAGCTCACCACCGAGCCAGGGCAACTATGGCTACACCTTC
-	TRBJ2-7	many	TRBV19	CASSSRGPYEQYF	TGTGCCAGTAGTTCTCGGGGACCGTACGAGCAGTACTTC
-	TRBJ2-3	-	TRBV12-3/TRBV12-4	CASSRTVPTDTQYF	TGTGCCAGCAGTAGGACAGTGCCCACAGATACGCAGTATTTT
TRBD2	TRBJ2-1	few	TRBV3-1	CASSQPGLAGDFSGNEQFF	TGTGCCAGCAGCCAACCCGGACTAGCGGGAGATTTCAGTGGGAATGAGCAGTTCTTC
TRBD2	TRBJ2-3	-	TRBV24-1	CATSESGLAGTDTQYF	TGTGCCACCAGTGAATCGGGACTAGCCGGCACAGATACGCAGTATTTT
TRBD2	TRBJ2-1	many	TRBV29-1	CSVKAGLAGSSYNEQFF	TGCAGCGTAAAAGCGGGGCTAGCGGGAAGCTCCTACAATGAGCAGTTCTTC
TRBD2	TRBJ2-7	few	TRBV4-2	CASSQGASGAYEQYF	TGTGCCAGCAGCCAAGGGGCTAGCGGAGCCTACGAGCAGTACTTC
TRBD2	TRBJ2-3	few	TRBV5-4	CASSLALAGGRDTQYF	TGTGCCAGCAGCTTGGCTCTAGCGGGGGGAAGGGATACGCAGTATTTT
TRBD2	TRBJ2-3	-	TRBV3-1	CASSYGLGVLDTQYF	TGTGCCAGCAGCTACGGACTAGGGGTGTTGGATACGCAGTATTTT
-	TRBJ1-1	many	TRBV2	CASSDEGATEAFF	TGTGCCAGCAGTGACGAGGGAGCCACTGAAGCTTTCTTT
-	TRBJ2-7	-	TRBV7-9	CASSPRRTPSEQYF	TGTGCCAGCAGCCCCCGCCGGACCCCCAGCGAGCAGTACTTC
-	TRBJ1-1	-	TRBV7-6	CASSPSARNTEAFF	TGTGCCAGCAGCCCTAGCGCCCGAAACACTGAAGCTTTCTTT
TRBD1	TRBJ1-3	many	TRBV18	CASSQRGPSVSGNTIYF	TGTGCCAGCTCCCAGAGGGGGCCTTCGGTCTCTGGAAACACCATATATTTT
-	TRBJ2-2	-	TRBV24-1	CATSDHILTGELFF	TGTGCCACCAGTGACCATATACTCACCGGGGAGCTGTTTTTT
TRBD2	TRBJ2-2	few	TRBV20-1	CSATAGGPTGELFF	TGCAGTGCAACAGCGGGAGGGCCCACCGGGGAGCTGTTTTTT
-	TRBJ2-1	many	TRBV2	CASGRQAQYNEQFF	TGTGCCTCCGGGAGACAGGCGCAATACAATGAGCAGTTCTTC
-	TRBJ1-4	-	TRBV12-3/TRBV12-4	CASSPTNEKLFF	TGTGCCAGCAGTCCCACTAATGAAAAACTGTTTTTT
TRBD1	TRBJ2-7	-	TRBV6-6	CASSWGQAGGEQYF	TGTGCCAGCAGTTGGGGACAGGCGGGCGGCGAGCAGTACTTC
-	TRBJ2-3	-	TRBV28	CASSFLGTAYGTDTQYF	TGTGCCAGCAGTTTCTTGGGGACCGCTTATGGCACAGATACGCAGTATTTT
TRBD2	TRBJ2-3	-	TRBV28	CASSLHGGGSTDTQYF	TGTGCCAGCAGCCTCCACGGGGGGGGATCCACAGATACGCAGTATTTT
TRBD1	TRBJ1-5	-	TRBV5-1	CASSLWTGLGQPQHF	TGCGCCAGCAGCTTGTGGACAGGGCTCGGTCAGCCCCAGCATTTT
-	TRBJ1-6	many	TRBV5-5	CASSLGGNSPLHF	TGTGCCAGCAGCTTGGGGGGTAATTCACCCCTCCACTTT
-	TRBJ1-1	-	TRBV5-4	CASSKPDSSAFF	TGTGCCAGCAGCAAGCCGGACAGTTCAGCTTTCTTT
-	TRBJ2-7	-	TRBV28	CASSGRQSSYEQYF	TGTGCCAGCAGCGGAAGACAAAGCTCCTACGAGCAGTACTTC
-	TRBJ1-4	few	TRBV7-9	CASSSSTLAGNEKLFF	TGTGCCAGCAGCTCCTCTACCCTAGCTGGTAATGAAAAACTGTTTTTT
TRBD1	TRBJ2-1	many	TRBV14	CASSQRQGVTYNEQFF	TGTGCCAGCAGCCAGAGACAGGGAGTCACCTACAATGAGCAGTTCTTC
TRBD2	TRBJ2-3	many	TRBV2	CASSDRGGSTDTQYF	TGTGCCAGCAGTGATCGCGGGGGTAGCACAGATACGCAGTATTTT
-	TRBJ1-2	many	TRBV29-1	CSVEFDTQLSYGYTF	TGCAGCGTTGAATTCGACACTCAGCTGTCCTATGGCTACACCTTC
-	TRBJ2-1	-	TRBV4-2	CASSHAGALVGEQFF	TGTGCCAGCAGCCATGCCGGTGCTCTGGTGGGTGAGCAGTTCTTC
-	TRBJ2-1	many	TRBV28	CASTPVGGLNEQFF	TGTGCCAGCACCCCAGTGGGAGGCCTCAATGAGCAGTTCTTC
-	TRBJ2-2	-	TRBV29-1	CSASNTGELFF	TGCAGCGCTTCAAACACCGGGGAGCTGTTTTTT
TRBD2	TRBJ2-2	many	TRBV30	CAWRPGLVPGELFF	TGTGCCTGGAGGCCGGGACTAGTCCCCGGGGAGCTGTTTTTT
-	TRBJ2-5	few	TRBV20-1	CSVTPSETQYF	TGCAGTGTTACCCCCTCGGAGACCCAGTACTTC
TRBD1	TRBJ1-2	many	TRBV5-4	CASSPDRAYYGYTF	TGTGCCAGCAGTCCGGACAGGGCCTACTATGGCTACACCTTC
TRBD2	TRBJ2-5	-	TRBV29-1	CSVGTSGVGETQYF	TGCAGCGTCGGGACTAGCGGGGTGGGGGAGACCCAGTACTTC
-	TRBJ1-4	-	TRBV7-9	CASSALTVGGEKLFF	TGTGCCAGCAGCGCCCTGACAGTCGGGGGGGAAAAACTGTTTTTT
-	TRBJ1-5	-	TRBV24-1	CATSGQPNQPQHF	TGTGCCACCAGTGGACAGCCCAATCAGCCCCAGCATTTT
-	TRBJ1-1	-	TRBV6-1	CASSNEFNTEAFF	TGTGCCAGCAGTAACGAATTTAACACTGAAGCTTTCTTT
-	TRBJ1-3	-	TRBV7-9	CASSLEGSHTIYF	TGTGCCAGCAGCTTAGAGGGCAGCCACACCATATATTTT
TRBD1	TRBJ2-3	many	TRBV12-3/TRBV12-4	CASSDPGQGVDTQYF	TGTGCCAGCAGTGATCCGGGACAGGGCGTAGATACGCAGTATTTT
-	TRBJ2-1	-	TRBV20-1	CSAKTRNGYNEQFF	TGCAGTGCTAAGACCCGGAACGGTTACAATGAGCAGTTCTTC
-	TRBJ1-1	few	TRBV12-5	CASGLSPTVTEAFF	TGTGCTAGTGGTTTGTCCCCGACAGTAACTGAAGCTTTCTTT
TRBD2	TRBJ2-5	many	TRBV11-2	CASSLTSGGETQYF	TGTGCCAGCAGCTTAACTAGCGGCGGGGAGACCCAGTACTTC
-	TRBJ2-7	few	TRBV7-3	CASSLSPSYEQYF	TGTGCCAGCAGCTTAAGCCCGTCCTACGAGCAGTACTTC
-	TRBJ1-4	-	TRBV4-2	CASSQRTRTTNEKLFF	TGTGCCAGCAGCCAAAGGACGCGGACAACTAATGAAAAACTGTTTTTT
-	TRBJ2-3	few	TRBV29-1	CSVSPSTDTQYF	TGCAGCGTCTCCCCTAGCACAGATACGCAGTATTTT
-	TRBJ1-5	few	TRBV6-5	CASSYSWGPQPQHF	TGTGCCAGCAGTTACTCCTGGGGGCCTCAGCCCCAGCATTTT
-	TRBJ1-5	many	TRBV27	CASSLGVGSNQPQHF	TGTGCCAGCAGTTTGGGGGTAGGAAGCAATCAGCCCCAGCATTTT
-	TRBJ1-6	few	TRBV9	CASSLRDSPLHF	TGTGCCAGCAGCCTAAGGGATTCACCCCTCCACTTT
TRBD1	TRBJ2-7	-	TRBV28	CASSLGQVYEQYF	TGTGCCAGCAGCCTGGGACAGGTCTACGAGCAGTACTTC
TRBD1	TRBJ1-6	-	TRBV7-9	CASSKGQDNSPLHF	TGTGCCAGCAGCAAGGGACAGGATAATTCACCCCTCCACTTT
-	TRBJ2-1	many	TRBV7-9	CASSYSDRSSYNEQFF	TGTGCCAGCAGCTACTCCGACCGGAGCTCCTACAATGAGCAGTTCTTC
-	TRBJ1-1	many	TRBV20-1	CSAGPRLVDTEAFF	TGCAGTGCCGGGCCGAGGTTGGTGGACACTGAAGCTTTCTTT
TRBD1	TRBJ1-5	many	TRBV20-1	CSAIDRGLAQHF	TGCAGTGCGATTGACAGGGGTCTGGCCCAGCATTTT